This entry features one TCR beta chain sequence. Trimming cost V 3 bases and J 5 bases; bases outside gene matches: 13. The CDR3 is 16 residues long. The germline V gene encodes CDR1 SGDLS and CDR2 YYNGEE. The data were obtained in a study of blood T cell repertoires in COVID-19. Authors' data handling: From reference gene primer amplification, estimates of nucleated cell counts were derived. Produced via immunoSEQ multiplex PCR; TCRdb's table is partial and in-frame only. That table is the source of V, J and clone size, and D and trimming were worked out from the DNA. The sample holds about 180,000 clones, about 81% seen once.

The chain employs TRBV9 and TRBJ2-7; 8 nucleotides align to TRBD1. The origin of this receptor is a woman at least 80 years old with COVID-19, enrolled during active disease. The sequenced sample was peripheral blood. CDR3 nucleotide sequence: TGTGCCAGCAGCGAAAGACACAGGGGGAGAATGGACGAGCAGTACTTC. Translation: CASSERHRGRMDEQYF.